The entry below describes one T cell receptor beta chain. Its specificity is unknown. This sample is drawn from a study of T cell responses to AZD1222 COVID-19 vaccine. Overall study: Investigators merged groups given second doses at roughly 4 or roughly 12 weeks.

Germline CDR1 and CDR2: SGHKS and YYEKEE (reference sequence). The V end lost 5 bases, the J end lost 1 base, and 15 bases lay between the germline ends. The CDR3 contains 16 residues. Clones were sequenced by immunoSEQ multiplex PCR, and TCRdb holds only the in-frame ones, with some missing. The table includes 100,000 to 150,000 clones, 75% to 95% detected once. Study outcomes and limitations: Samples come after the peak T cell response, not at day 14.

This sample comprised peripheral blood, obtained on day 0 of AZD1222 vaccination. The V and J genes are TRBV5-5 and TRBJ2-2; possibly TRBD1 for D (5 bases). The TCR was taken from an adult in good health. The CDR3 sequence: CASSLTGPMNTGELFF. The CDR3 DNA follows: TGTGCCAGCAGTCTAACAGGACCCATGAACACCGGGGAGCTGTTTTTT.